This TCR beta chain was recorded in a study of T cells after yellow fever vaccination. TCRdb re-derived calls from the 5' RACE reads in MiXCR, one entry per CDR3 protein. The sample consists of just under 600,000 distinct CDR3 sequences, approximately 13% of them appearing once. CDR3 length: 15 residues. CDR1 and CDR2 (germline): DFQATT, SNEGSKA (reference sequence). Trimming at V came to 5 bases and at J to 4 bases, leaving 12 bases not matched to a gene. Specimen: PBMCs, collected on the day of the yellow fever booster vaccination. The rearrangement joins TRBV20-1 to TRBJ2-3; TRBD1 agrees at 7 bases. The sequence came from a man aged 25 to 40 who received the YFV17D yellow fever vaccine. As DNA, the CDR3 is TGCAGTGCTCCCCTACAGGGGCGCGGCGCAGATACGCAGTATTTT. This codes for CSAPLQGRGADTQYF.